The clone carrying this T cell receptor (beta chain) was detected ten times or more. Antigen unknown. V lost 3 bases to trimming and J lost 0 bases, with 9 bases between them. The CDR3 has 14 amino acids. Germline CDR1 SGHRS, CDR2 YFSETQ. These data originate in a study of identical twins. Study-level findings and limits: Models came in too low on out-of-frame TCR alpha sharing in monozygotic twins. Beta out-of-frame sequences showed weaker excess twin sharing. Abundant beta clonotypes from cord blood bore fewer insertions; memory repertoires lacked this pattern.

Unique molecular identifiers were in the cDNA, with template-switch universal primer binding. TCRdb reanalysed the 5' RACE reads using MiXCR and keeps one entry per CDR3 protein. Altogether some 690,000 distinct CDR3 sequences are present, around 21% being singletons, with the ten largest covering roughly 4%. The same sample was also used in a study of T cells expressing NK-cell markers.

This sequence joins TRBV5-1 and TRBJ2-5; D is perhaps TRBD1 (5 bases). This clonotype originated in a woman under 30 in good health. Sequenced sample: PBMCs. The CDR3 protein is CASSSMTDQETQYF. DNA for the CDR3: TGCGCCAGCAGCTCAATGACAGACCAAGAGACCCAGTACTTC.